A selection of T cell receptor beta chains follows, all from one sample in a study of blood T cell repertoires in COVID-19. Here immunoSEQ multiplex PCR was the method, and the copy in TCRdb shows in-frame clones only, minus some. This table holds about 220,000 clones, about 79% found once. Sequencing was performed on peripheral blood. The source of these receptors is a man aged 45 to 65 with active or convalescent COVID-19. Both conserved end residues are part of each CDR3. D genes are given only for firm matches. Some rows have no size entry. The others give once, few or many, or a class for an expanded clone.

>TRBD1|TRBV28|NA|TRBJ1-4
TGTGCCAGCAGTCACCCGGGACAGGGATTCGCAACTAATGAAAAACTGTTTTTT
CASSHPGQGFATNEKLFF
>NA|TRBV5-1|NA|TRBJ2-7
TGCGCCAGCAGCTCCGTGGGTTGGGGGCGCCCCTACGAGCAGTACTTC
CASSSVGWGRPYEQYF
>NA|TRBV28|NA|TRBJ2-7
TGTGCCAGCAGTTCCTCATGGACAGATTCCTACGAGCAGTACTTC
CASSSSWTDSYEQYF
>NA|TRBV5-1|NA|TRBJ2-3
TGCGCCAGCAGCTTGTCAGCGGACACAGATACGCAGTATTTT
CASSLSADTDTQYF
>NA|TRBV28|NA|TRBJ1-4
TGTGCCAGCAGCCACCAGACATGGGGCAATGAAAAACTGTTTTTT
CASSHQTWGNEKLFF
>NA|TRBV7-3|NA|TRBJ2-1
TGTGCCAGCAGCTTAAGTTACGGAGGTGAGCAGTTCTTC
CASSLSYGGEQFF
>TRBD1|TRBV9|NA|TRBJ1-1
TGTGCCAGCAGCGTAGGAGGGGGCGCGGCTTTCTTT
CASSVGGGAAFF
>NA|TRBV28|NA|TRBJ2-7
TGTGCCAGCAGTTCCTGGCCCGACGAGCAGTACTTC
CASSSWPDEQYF
>TRBD1|TRBV6-5|NA|TRBJ1-3
TGTGCCAGCAGTCAGGGGGCATTGGGAAACACCATATATTTT
CASSQGALGNTIYF
>NA|TRBV7-2|NA|TRBJ2-3
TGTGCCAGCCTCCCAGGGGATTGGAGCACAGATACGCAGTATTTT
CASLPGDWSTDTQYF
>NA|TRBV7-2|few|TRBJ2-1
TGTGCCAGCAGCTCGCTCTCGGGACTCGGAAATGAGCAGTTCTTC
CASSSLSGLGNEQFF
>TRBD1|TRBV6-5|NA|TRBJ1-2
TGTGCCAGCAGCCTCCAACAGGGGGGCGGCTACACCTTC
CASSLQQGGGYTF
>NA|TRBV10-2|NA|TRBJ1-1
TGCGCCAGCAGTGAGTCTGCTAATGCCCGCGCGCCCGGGGCTTTCTTT
CASSESANARAPGAFF
>NA|TRBV18|NA|TRBJ2-7
TGTGCCAGCTCACCGCGGGACCCAACCTACGAGCAGTACTTC
CASSPRDPTYEQYF
>NA|TRBV4-3|NA|TRBJ1-4
TGCGCCAGCAGCCGCAGGGTAGTAACTGAAAAACTGTTTTTT
CASSRRVVTEKLFF
>NA|TRBV21-1|NA|TRBJ2-2
TGTGCCAGCAGACAGACGGATAACACCGGGGAGCTGTTTTTT
CASRQTDNTGELFF
>NA|TRBV11-2|once|TRBJ1-2
TGTGCCAGCAGCTTAGATCTCAAAGCAAGGTTAACTACCTATGGCTACACCTTC
CASSLDLKARLTTYGYTF
>TRBD2|TRBV7-9|NA|TRBJ2-3
TGTGCCAGCAGCGACGGAGGGAGGGCCCCAGATACGCAGTATTTT
CASSDGGRAPDTQYF
>TRBD2|TRBV19|NA|TRBJ2-3
TGTGCCAGTAGTCTCAGCGGGATTGGAACAGATACGCAGTATTTT
CASSLSGIGTDTQYF
>NA|TRBV3-1/TRBV3-2|NA|TRBJ1-1
TGTGCCAGCAGTCCCTGGGGGCGGAACACTGAAGCTTTCTTT
CASSPWGRNTEAFF
>TRBD2|TRBV28|NA|TRBJ2-1
TGTGCCAGCAGTCCCCTGCGGGGGGCATACAATGAGCAGTTCTTC
CASSPLRGAYNEQFF
>TRBD2|TRBV13|NA|TRBJ2-5
TGTGCCAGCAGTCTTTTTAGCGGGACACAAGAGACCCAGTACTTC
CASSLFSGTQETQYF
>NA|TRBV9|NA|TRBJ2-6
TGTGCCAGCAGCGTCACAGGGTCTGGGGCCAACGTCCTGACTTTC
CASSVTGSGANVLTF
>TRBD1|TRBV6-5|NA|TRBJ2-7
TGTGCCAGCAGTTACTCCGGGACAGGGGGCTACGAGCAGTACTTC
CASSYSGTGGYEQYF
>NA|TRBV6-5|NA|TRBJ2-1
TGTGCCAGCAGTCGTCAGGCGAATTCCTACAATGAGCAGTTCTTC
CASSRQANSYNEQFF
>NA|TRBV3-1/TRBV3-2|NA|TRBJ1-4
TGTGCCAGCAGCCGAGGGGGTGTTAATGAAAAACTGTTTTTT
CASSRGGVNEKLFF
>TRBD1|TRBV28|NA|TRBJ1-4
TGTGCCAGCGGCTGGACAGGCGGACTGTTTTTT
CASGWTGGLFF
>TRBD1|TRBV28|NA|TRBJ1-2
TGTGCCAGCCGCCTAGGGGGCGGGGATTATGGCTACACCTTC
CASRLGGGDYGYTF
>NA|TRBV11-2|NA|TRBJ2-2
TGTGCCAGCAGCACCCGACTAGGCGGGGAGCTGTTTTTT
CASSTRLGGELFF
>TRBD1|TRBV24-1|NA|TRBJ2-3
TGTGCCACCAGTCCAGACAGGGGGCCAGATACGCAGTATTTT
CATSPDRGPDTQYF
>NA|TRBV28|once|TRBJ1-4
TGTGCCAGCAGTTCTACAGGGACGTCTAATGAAAAACTGTTTTTT
CASSSTGTSNEKLFF
>NA|TRBV4-3|NA|TRBJ2-6
TGCGCCAGCAGCCACCACTCCCGGGGTGCTGGGGCCAACGTCCTGACTTTC
CASSHHSRGAGANVLTF
>NA|TRBV19|few|TRBJ1-5
TGTGCCAGTAGTATCTGGCAGGCCTATCAGCCCCAGCATTTT
CASSIWQAYQPQHF
>NA|TRBV7-3|NA|TRBJ2-1
TGTGCCAGCAGCTTAACATCTTATACGGGAAATGAGCAGTTCTTC
CASSLTSYTGNEQFF
>NA|TRBV18|NA|TRBJ1-3
TGTGCCAGCTCACCGGAGATCAGCTCTGGAAACACCATATATTTT
CASSPEISSGNTIYF
>TRBD2|TRBV3-1/TRBV3-2|once|TRBJ2-5
TGTGCCAGCAGCCTATGGCCGGGACTAGCGGGGCCAGGGACCCAGTACTTC
CASSLWPGLAGPGTQYF
>NA|TRBV10-3|few|TRBJ1-1
TGTGCCATCAGTGAGTCAGAAGGGGTTCCGGCTGAAGCTTTCTTT
CAISESEGVPAEAFF
>NA|TRBV5-6|once|TRBJ2-1
TGTGCCAGCAGCCAAGGGGAAGCACGTTACAATGAGCAGTTCTTC
CASSQGEARYNEQFF
>TRBD2|TRBV7-3|NA|TRBJ2-1
TGTGCCAGCAGCACCCCTAGCGGGAGTGGCGACAATGAGCAGTTCTTC
CASSTPSGSGDNEQFF
>NA|TRBV2|NA|TRBJ2-3
TGTGCCAGCAGTGATCTTGCAGATACGCAGTATTTT
CASSDLADTQYF
>NA|TRBV2|NA|TRBJ1-2
TGTGCCAGCAGTGAGCTACAGGGCCCCCAGGGCGGCTACACCTTC
CASSELQGPQGGYTF
>TRBD2|TRBV18|NA|TRBJ2-3
TGTGCCAGCTCACCACCGACTAGCCCAGATACGCAGTATTTT
CASSPPTSPDTQYF
>NA|TRBV2|NA|TRBJ1-4
TGTGCCAGCAGTACCCTACAGGGTCGGATTGGAACTAATGAAAAACTGTTTTTT
CASSTLQGRIGTNEKLFF
>TRBD1|TRBV11-2|NA|TRBJ2-7
TGTGCCAGCAGCCAGGGCAGGGGGACAGGGACCTACGAGCAGTACTTC
CASSQGRGTGTYEQYF
>NA|TRBV19|NA|TRBJ1-5
TGTGCCAGTAGGAACAGGCCGGATAGCAATCAGCCCCAGCATTTT
CASRNRPDSNQPQHF
>NA|TRBV7-2|NA|TRBJ1-1
TGTGCCAGCAGCTTAGGTGGGCCTCCGCAAGAAGCTTTCTTT
CASSLGGPPQEAFF
>TRBD1|TRBV28|NA|TRBJ2-3
TGTGCCAGCAGTTTCGGAGCAGGACAGGAGGCTCGGGTGGCCACAGATACGCAGTATTTT
CASSFGAGQEARVATDTQYF
>NA|TRBV19|few|TRBJ2-6
TGTGCCAGTAAAACGCCGGGGACTGGGGCCAACGTCCTGACTTTC
CASKTPGTGANVLTF
>TRBD1|TRBV19|NA|TRBJ1-5
TGTGCCAGTAGTATAGGCGGGACAGGAGGTTTGAAGCCCCAGCATTTT
CASSIGGTGGLKPQHF
>NA|TRBV5-1|few|TRBJ2-7
TGCGCCAGCAGCTCCCTGTCAGGGCCCGATGGGGAGCAGTACTTC
CASSSLSGPDGEQYF
>TRBD1|TRBV3-1/TRBV3-2|few|TRBJ1-6
TGTGCCAGCAGCCATGGGACAGGGAGTAGTTCACCCCTCCACTTT
CASSHGTGSSSPLHF
>NA|TRBV5-1|NA|TRBJ2-1
TGCGCCAGCAGCTTGGACCAGTCGAACCCCAGCTCCTACAATGAGCAGTTCTTC
CASSLDQSNPSSYNEQFF
>TRBD1|TRBV28|few|TRBJ2-7
TGTGCCAGCTCCGGGACAGGGGTTGCTGGATCCTACGAGCAGTACTTC
CASSGTGVAGSYEQYF
>NA|TRBV7-9|NA|TRBJ2-1
TGTGCCAGCAGCTGGGGGACTTATAGGAATGAGCAGTTCTTC
CASSWGTYRNEQFF
>TRBD1|TRBV28|once|TRBJ2-1
TGTGCCAGCAGTTTATTAGACCCCGGGACAGGGGGCACAATTGAGCAGTTCTTC
CASSLLDPGTGGTIEQFF
>NA|TRBV19|NA|TRBJ2-1
TGTGCTAGTGCGATGGCTAGCAGGGGCAATGAGCAGTTCTTC
CASAMASRGNEQFF
>NA|TRBV2|once|TRBJ2-7
TGTGCCAGCAGGGGACTTCTTTACTCCTACGAGCAGTACTTC
CASRGLLYSYEQYF
>NA|TRBV2|few|TRBJ2-2
TGTGCCAGCAGTGAGTGGGGAGCCGGGGAGCTGTTTTTT
CASSEWGAGELFF